Listed below are T cell receptor beta chains from one sample, sequenced in a study of regulatory T cells in long-lasting Graves disease. MiXCR was run by TCRdb on the multiplex PCR reads, yielding one entry per CDR3 protein. The sample lists some 560,000 distinct CDR3 sequences; 16% were seen once. These same data were also listed under a study on T cells in Graves' hyperthyroidism and ophthalmopathy.

The sample consisted of peripheral blood mononuclear cells (PBMCs), taken at new diagnosis, from a patient treated with antithyroid drugs. The origin of the receptors is a woman aged 35-60 years with Graves disease. Both conserved end residues are part of each CDR3. A D gene is named only where the DNA matches it firmly. Part of the rows lack a size; the others show once, few, many or a class for expanded clones.

v_call: TRBV27; d_call: TRBD2; j_call: TRBJ2-3; clone_size: many; cdr3_aa: CASSLLAGVGDTQYF; cdr3_nt: TGTGCCAGCAGTTTACTAGCGGGGGTAGGAGATACGCAGTATTTT
v_call: TRBV6-5; d_call: .; j_call: TRBJ1-1; clone_size: .; cdr3_aa: CASSYLAKAFF; cdr3_nt: TGTGCCAGCAGTTACCTGGCAAAAGCTTTCTTT
v_call: TRBV29-1; d_call: .; j_call: TRBJ1-2; clone_size: .; cdr3_aa: CSVEEGVNYGYTF; cdr3_nt: TGCAGCGTTGAAGAAGGCGTTAACTATGGCTACACCTTC
v_call: TRBV4-1; d_call: .; j_call: TRBJ1-2; clone_size: few; cdr3_aa: CASSQTTRTDYGYTF; cdr3_nt: TGCGCCAGCAGCCAGACCACCAGGACGGACTATGGCTACACCTTC
v_call: TRBV4-2; d_call: .; j_call: TRBJ2-2; clone_size: .; cdr3_aa: CASSAPGLETGELFF; cdr3_nt: TGTGCCAGCAGCGCCCCGGGACTCGAGACCGGGGAGCTGTTTTTT
v_call: TRBV28; d_call: .; j_call: TRBJ1-5; clone_size: many; cdr3_aa: CASSFRQPLNQPQHF; cdr3_nt: TGTGCCAGCAGTTTTAGGCAGCCACTCAATCAGCCCCAGCATTTT
v_call: TRBV3-1; d_call: .; j_call: TRBJ2-7; clone_size: many; cdr3_aa: CASSQDGGNEQYF; cdr3_nt: TGTGCCAGCAGCCAAGACGGGGGTAACGAGCAGTACTTC
v_call: TRBV9; d_call: .; j_call: TRBJ1-4; clone_size: .; cdr3_aa: CASSVGTKDEKLFF; cdr3_nt: TGTGCCAGCAGCGTCGGGACAAAAGATGAAAAACTGTTTTTT
v_call: TRBV27; d_call: .; j_call: TRBJ1-6; clone_size: many; cdr3_aa: CASSVSQYGSPLHF; cdr3_nt: TGTGCCAGCAGCGTTTCCCAATACGGGTCACCCCTCCACTTT
v_call: TRBV12-3/TRBV12-4; d_call: .; j_call: TRBJ1-6; clone_size: many; cdr3_aa: CASSFRGGASPLHF; cdr3_nt: TGTGCCAGCAGTTTTCGGGGGGGGGCATCACCCCTCCACTTT
v_call: TRBV12-3/TRBV12-4; d_call: .; j_call: TRBJ2-1; clone_size: many; cdr3_aa: CASSLGFSYNEQFF; cdr3_nt: TGTGCCAGCAGTTTGGGGTTCTCCTACAATGAGCAGTTCTTC
v_call: TRBV9; d_call: .; j_call: TRBJ1-1; clone_size: few; cdr3_aa: CASSVLGPQFMNTEAFF; cdr3_nt: TGTGCCAGCAGCGTACTCGGGCCACAATTTATGAACACTGAAGCTTTCTTT
v_call: TRBV4-1; d_call: .; j_call: TRBJ2-3; clone_size: .; cdr3_aa: CASSQDPQGTDTQYF; cdr3_nt: TGCGCCAGCAGCCAAGATCCCCAGGGCACAGATACGCAGTATTTT
v_call: TRBV12-3/TRBV12-4; d_call: .; j_call: TRBJ2-1; clone_size: .; cdr3_aa: CASSLRDHYNEQFF; cdr3_nt: TGTGCCAGCAGTTTAAGGGACCACTACAATGAGCAGTTCTTC
v_call: TRBV9; d_call: .; j_call: TRBJ2-2; clone_size: .; cdr3_aa: CASSVRDIFSGELFF; cdr3_nt: TGTGCCAGCAGCGTAAGGGACATATTCTCCGGGGAGCTGTTTTTT
v_call: TRBV5-1; d_call: .; j_call: TRBJ2-2; clone_size: .; cdr3_aa: CASSRSTGELFF; cdr3_nt: TGCGCCAGCAGCAGGAGCACCGGGGAGCTGTTTTTT
v_call: TRBV9; d_call: .; j_call: TRBJ2-1; clone_size: .; cdr3_aa: CASSVEPNSYNEQFF; cdr3_nt: TGTGCCAGCAGCGTAGAACCGAACTCCTACAATGAGCAGTTCTTC
v_call: TRBV4-1; d_call: .; j_call: TRBJ2-2; clone_size: .; cdr3_aa: CASSQEGGIGTGELFF; cdr3_nt: TGCGCCAGCAGCCAAGAAGGGGGTATCGGCACCGGGGAGCTGTTTTTT
v_call: TRBV6-1; d_call: .; j_call: TRBJ1-6; clone_size: .; cdr3_aa: CASSEVVSSSYNSPLHF; cdr3_nt: TGTGCCAGCAGTGAGGTGGTTTCTAGCTCCTATAATTCACCCCTCCACTTT
v_call: TRBV12-3/TRBV12-4; d_call: .; j_call: TRBJ2-3; clone_size: many; cdr3_aa: CASRVLTSSTQYF; cdr3_nt: TGTGCCAGCAGGGTACTAACTAGTTCGACGCAGTATTTT
v_call: TRBV18; d_call: TRBD1; j_call: TRBJ2-1; clone_size: .; cdr3_aa: CASSLTGTGDNEQFF; cdr3_nt: TGTGCCAGCTCACTAACCGGGACAGGGGACAATGAGCAGTTCTTC
v_call: TRBV20-1; d_call: .; j_call: TRBJ2-5; clone_size: few; cdr3_aa: CSARVEGGRETQYF; cdr3_nt: TGCAGTGCTAGAGTCGAAGGGGGTAGGGAGACCCAGTACTTC
v_call: TRBV6-1; d_call: .; j_call: TRBJ1-1; clone_size: many; cdr3_aa: CASSLGGLESLAFF; cdr3_nt: TGTGCCAGCAGTCTGGGGGGTCTCGAATCTTTAGCTTTCTTT
v_call: TRBV6-1; d_call: .; j_call: TRBJ1-6; clone_size: few; cdr3_aa: CASSEAPSLNSPLHF; cdr3_nt: TGTGCCAGCAGTGAAGCACCCTCCCTGAATTCACCCCTCCACTTT
v_call: TRBV7-9; d_call: .; j_call: TRBJ1-2; clone_size: .; cdr3_aa: CASSLEAMAANGYTF; cdr3_nt: TGTGCCAGCAGCTTAGAGGCGATGGCGGCTAATGGCTACACCTTC
v_call: TRBV11-2; d_call: .; j_call: TRBJ2-5; clone_size: many; cdr3_aa: CASSLEVGSETQYF; cdr3_nt: TGTGCCAGCAGCTTAGAGGTGGGGTCAGAGACCCAGTACTTC
v_call: TRBV4-2; d_call: .; j_call: TRBJ1-1; clone_size: few; cdr3_aa: CASSQENMNTEAFF; cdr3_nt: TGTGCCAGCAGCCAAGAAAATATGAACACTGAAGCTTTCTTT
v_call: TRBV2; d_call: TRBD1; j_call: TRBJ1-2; clone_size: many; cdr3_aa: CASDRGNYGYTF; cdr3_nt: TGTGCCAGTGACAGGGGGAACTATGGCTACACCTTC
v_call: TRBV27; d_call: TRBD2; j_call: TRBJ2-5; clone_size: many; cdr3_aa: CASSRLWAGGPRETQYF; cdr3_nt: TGTGCCAGCAGTCGTCTCTGGGCGGGGGGGCCCCGTGAGACCCAGTACTTC
v_call: TRBV5-6; d_call: TRBD1; j_call: TRBJ2-7; clone_size: many; cdr3_aa: CASSEGDRGYEQYF; cdr3_nt: TGTGCCAGCAGCGAGGGTGACAGGGGTTACGAGCAGTACTTC
v_call: TRBV15; d_call: .; j_call: TRBJ1-2; clone_size: many; cdr3_aa: CATSRDRLQYGYTF; cdr3_nt: TGTGCCACCAGCAGAGATAGGCTCCAATATGGCTACACCTTC